Listed here are 13 T cell receptor beta chains from one sample, sequenced in a study of blood T cell repertoires in COVID-19. Generated by immunoSEQ multiplex PCR, the TCRdb table keeps only in-frame clones and is missing some. The data hold around 400,000 clones, with roughly 84% observed a single time. Sequenced input: PBMCs or T cells enriched from blood (not recorded which). These receptor sequences come from a woman aged 18-35 years who had been exposed to COVID-19.

This rearrangement joins TRBV7-3 to TRBJ2-3; maybe TRBD1 (6 bases). This CDR3 has 14 amino acids. The V end lost 7 bases, the J end lost 2 bases, and 13 bases lay between the germline ends. CDR1 SGHTA and CDR2 FQGTGA come from the germline V gene. CDR3 in amino acids: CASKARGNTDTQYF. DNA of the CDR3: TGTGCCAGCAAAGCTAGGGGGAACACAGATACGCAGTATTTT.

This clone was counted once. V is TRBV3-1 (or the pseudogene TRBV3-2) and J is TRBJ2-2; 12 bases align to TRBD2. CDR1 and CDR2 from the germline V gene are LGHDT and YNNKEL (reference sequence). V shed 4 bases and J 5 bases; nucleotides not matched to a gene: 8. This CDR3 is built from 17 residues. This CDR3 is CASSPTRTSGITGELFF. For the CDR3, the DNA is TGTGCCAGCAGCCCTACCAGGACTAGCGGGATTACCGGGGAGCTGTTTTTT.

The chain recombines TRBV28 with TRBJ1-3; no firm D call. The CDR3 loop spans 12 amino acids. Looked up from germline, CDR1 is MDHEN and CDR2 is SYDVKM. Trimming took 6 bases from V and 9 from J, leaving 12 bases between them. The DNA of the CDR3 is TGTGCCAGCAGCGCTGACGGGATCACCATATATTTT. Translation: CASSADGITIYF.

This chain joins TRBV19 and TRBJ1-3; 7 nucleotides match TRBD1. The CDR3 has 15 amino acids. The junction had 7 bases not matched to a gene; V was cut back by 6 bases and J by 2 bases. CDR1 LNHDA and CDR2 SQIVND come from the germline V gene (reference sequence). The chain's CDR3 is CASSGDRAAGNTIYF. The DNA of the CDR3 is TGTGCCAGTAGCGGTGACAGGGCTGCTGGAAACACCATATATTTT.

The chain links TRBV13 to TRBJ2-2, with a weak D call TRBD2 (6 bases). Germline V CDR1 and CDR2: PRHDT, FYEKMQ (reference sequence). This CDR3 has 15 amino acids. The V and J ends lost 3 bases and 2 bases respectively, with 10 bases between them. CDR3 nucleotide sequence: TGTGCCAGCAGCTTCGGGGGAACTAACACCGGGGAGCTGTTTTTT. Amino acid sequence: CASSFGGTNTGELFF. The full variable domain, rest sourced from reference TRBV13 and TRBJ2-2, is AAGVIQSPRHLIKEKRETATLKCYPIPRHDTVYWYQQGPGQDPQFLISFYEKMQSDKGSIPDRFSAQQFSDYHSELNMSSLELGDSALYFCASSFGGTNTGELFFGEGSRLTVL.

The chain combines TRBV3-1 (or the pseudogene TRBV3-2) with TRBJ2-5; possible D gene TRBD2, 6 bases. The V and J ends lost 4 bases and 9 bases respectively, with 24 bases between them. The CDR3 is 16 amino acids. The germline V gene has CDR1 LGHDT and CDR2 YNNKEL (reference sequence). The CDR3 DNA reads TGTGCCAGCAGCCCCCCTTGGGGGACTGGTCTAAGCGCCCAGTACTTC. This encodes CASSPPWGTGLSAQYF.

The chain uses TRBV28 and TRBJ2-7; TRBD1 aligns across 8 bases. The CDR3 is 15 residues long. Germline assignment: CDR1 MDHEN and CDR2 SYDVKM. Germline trimming cut 5 bases from V and 2 bases from J; bases unmatched to any gene: 8. The CDR3 sequence is CASSPHSGQAYEQYF. CDR3 in DNA: TGTGCCAGCAGTCCCCACTCGGGACAGGCCTACGAGCAGTACTTC.

The chain's CDR3 is CASSGGPANTGELFF. CDR3 in DNA: TGTGCCAGCTCAGGGGGCCCCGCGAACACCGGGGAGCTGTTTTTT. The chain couples TRBV10-3 to TRBJ2-2, with TRBD1 matching over 8 bases. The CDR3 length is 15 residues. Germline CDR1 and CDR2: ENHRY and SYGVKD. V lost 10 bases and J lost 0; bases outside the gene matches: 7.

V usage is TRBV5-1 and J usage is TRBJ2-4, with TRBD2 matching over 7 bases. This CDR3 spans 16 amino acids. Germline loops: CDR1 SGHRS, CDR2 YFSETQ. J lost 2 bases, V lost 0 bases, and 5 bases had no gene match. The CDR3 region is CASSLVVAGTKNIQYF. The CDR3 DNA is TGCGCCAGCAGCTTGGTGGTAGCGGGTACCAAAAACATTCAGTACTTC.

CDR3 sequence: CSASVDRVSYEQYF. CDR3 DNA sequence: TGCAGTGCTAGTGTGGACAGGGTTTCCTACGAGCAGTACTTC. The chain recombines TRBV20-1 with TRBJ2-7; 8 bases match TRBD1. With V trimmed by 3 bases and J by 1 base, 5 bases remained unmatched. This CDR3 is 14 amino acids long. Germline values: CDR1 DFQATT, CDR2 SNEGSKA (reference sequence).

This chain uses TRBV5-4 with TRBJ2-7, with TRBD1 matching 9 bases. Unmatched junction bases numbered 9, after V lost 5 bases and J lost 3 bases. Germline CDR1 SGHNT, CDR2 YYREEE (reference sequence). CDR3 length: 15 amino acids. CDR3 amino acids: CASSPPGQGVYEQYF. The CDR3 bases are TGTGCCAGCAGTCCTCCGGGACAGGGCGTCTACGAGCAGTACTTC.

The rearrangement links TRBV7-3 to TRBJ1-2; D is perhaps TRBD1 (6 bases). CDR1 is SGHTA and CDR2 is FQGTGA in the germline V gene. V gave up 5 bases and J gave up 4 bases, with 8 bases separating them. There are 12 residues in the CDR3. CDR3 region: CASSQQGYGYTF. The DNA for the CDR3 is TGTGCCAGCAGCCAACAGGGCTATGGCTACACCTTC.

The V call is TRBV5-1, the J call TRBJ2-7, with D hard to call. The V gene lost 0 bases and the J gene lost 3 bases, with 7 bases spanning the gap. The CDR3 covers 13 residues. Germline CDR1 is SGHRS and CDR2 is YFSETQ. The CDR3 DNA is TGCGCCAGCAGCTTGGCCGGAGTCTACGAGCAGTACTTC. Translated, it gives CASSLAGVYEQYF.